The rows below give T cell receptor beta chains drawn from one sample of a study of cytomegalovirus exposure and HLA in healthy donors. The data were produced by immunoSEQ multiplex PCR, yet TCRdb's version contains in-frame clones alone and is incomplete. Here the sample spans around 94,000 clones, about 95% being singletons. Sequencing used PBMCs. The receptors shown here come from a woman aged 18 to 35 in good health and CMV-seronegative. CDR3s include the opening cysteine and the closing phenylalanine or tryptophan. A D gene is named only where the DNA matches it firmly. For some rows the clone size is stated as once, few or many, or as a class when expanded; others skip it.

>-|TRBV11-2|-|TRBJ1-5
CASSSTSSGNQPQHF
TGTGCCAGCAGCTCCACATCTTCAGGGAATCAGCCCCAGCATTTT
>-|TRBV9|TRBD2|TRBJ2-1
CASSLQGLAGVEEQFF
TGTGCCAGCAGCCTACAGGGACTAGCGGGAGTAGAGGAGCAGTTCTTC
>-|TRBV11-2|TRBD1|TRBJ1-1
CASSTAGGNMNTEAFF
TGTGCCAGCAGCACCGCAGGGGGCAACATGAACACTGAAGCTTTCTTT
>-|TRBV7-9|TRBD1|TRBJ2-2
CASSSPDRGNTGELFF
TGTGCCAGCAGCTCACCAGACAGGGGGAACACCGGGGAGCTGTTTTTT
>-|TRBV5-1|-|TRBJ2-1
CASSLVTDGNEQFF
TGCGCCAGCAGCTTGGTTACCGACGGGAATGAGCAGTTCTTC
>-|TRBV13|TRBD1|TRBJ1-2
CASSLGTGTADYGYTF
TGTGCCAGCAGCTTAGGCACAGGGACAGCGGACTATGGCTACACCTTC
>-|TRBV7-9|TRBD2|TRBJ2-1
CASSFPSGLSYNEQFF
TGTGCCAGCAGCTTCCCTAGCGGGCTCTCCTACAATGAGCAGTTCTTC
>-|TRBV7-3|TRBD1|TRBJ1-5
CASSLFPDREKYSNQPQHF
TGTGCCAGCAGCTTATTTCCGGACAGGGAAAAGTATAGCAATCAGCCCCAGCATTTT
>-|TRBV12-2|-|TRBJ2-4
CASRLSRGPDGQNIQYF
TGTGCAAGTCGCTTAAGTAGAGGGCCGGACGGGCAAAACATTCAGTACTTC
>once|TRBV6-6|-|TRBJ1-4
CASSSSDWPLGLFF
TGTGCCAGCAGTAGTTCGGACTGGCCATTGGGTCTGTTTTTT
>-|TRBV2|TRBD2|TRBJ2-1
CASIPREGGNEQFF
TGTGCCAGCATCCCGCGGGAGGGCGGGAATGAGCAGTTCTTC
>-|TRBV6-5|-|TRBJ1-1
CASSWAGGTEAFF
TGTGCCAGCAGTTGGGCAGGTGGGACTGAAGCTTTCTTT
>-|TRBV15|-|TRBJ1-1
CATSRGTGTRNTEAFF
TGTGCCACCAGCAGAGGAACAGGGACGAGGAACACTGAAGCTTTCTTT
>-|TRBV29-1|TRBD2|TRBJ2-7
CSVEVRLGTKGSDEQYF
TGCAGCGTTGAGGTCCGGTTAGGGACTAAAGGAAGTGACGAGCAGTACTTC
>-|TRBV4-2|TRBD1|TRBJ1-1
CASSQDFRTGGTNTEAFF
TGTGCCAGCAGCCAAGATTTTCGGACAGGGGGCACGAACACTGAAGCTTTCTTT
>once|TRBV4-2|TRBD2|TRBJ2-7
CASSQVGFSGTSYEQYF
TGTGCCAGCAGCCAAGTTGGGTTTAGCGGGACATCCTACGAGCAGTACTTC
>-|TRBV6-5|-|TRBJ2-2
CASSYGRSFTGELFF
TGTGCCAGCAGTTACGGCAGGTCCTTCACCGGGGAGCTGTTTTTT
>few|TRBV7-9|-|TRBJ2-4
CASSREPNIQYF
TGTGCCAGCAGCCGGGAACCAAACATTCAGTACTTC
>-|TRBV2|-|TRBJ2-2
CASKSATNTGELFF
TGTGCCAGCAAATCCGCTACGAACACCGGGGAGCTGTTTTTT
>-|TRBV4-3|-|TRBJ1-1
CASSQSSVMNTEAFF
TGCGCCAGCAGCCAAAGTTCAGTTATGAACACTGAAGCTTTCTTT
>-|TRBV30|-|TRBJ2-1
CAWTPGGSYNEQFF
TGTGCCTGGACCCCCGGGGGCTCCTACAATGAGCAGTTCTTC
>-|TRBV9|-|TRBJ2-2
CASSPWGGTEAGELFF
TGTGCCAGCAGCCCCTGGGGGGGCACGGAAGCCGGGGAGCTGTTTTTT
>-|TRBV6-1|-|TRBJ1-3
CASLGGGAGNTIYF
TGTGCCAGCCTTGGGGGAGGGGCGGGAAACACCATATATTTT
>-|TRBV7-3|-|TRBJ2-7
CAKKRLGVYEQYF
TGTGCCAAAAAGAGGTTAGGCGTTTACGAGCAGTACTTC
>-|TRBV7-9|-|TRBJ2-5
CASSSLVVQETQYF
TGTGCCAGCAGCTCCCTAGTTGTCCAAGAGACCCAGTACTTC
>-|TRBV4-3|TRBD1|TRBJ1-1
CASSQDGGAGGTEAFF
TGCGCCAGCAGCCAAGACGGGGGGGCAGGGGGGACTGAAGCTTTCTTT
>-|TRBV10-1|TRBD1|TRBJ2-7
CASSPTGQGRSYEQYF
TGCGCCAGCAGCCCCACGGGACAGGGAAGGTCCTACGAGCAGTACTTC
>-|TRBV18|TRBD2|TRBJ2-7
CASSPGLADEQYF
TGTGCCAGCTCGCCGGGACTAGCAGACGAGCAGTACTTC
>-|TRBV10-2|TRBD1|TRBJ2-2
CASTTGGRHRELFF
TGCGCCAGCACAACAGGGGGCCGGCACCGGGAGCTGTTTTTT
>-|TRBV27|-|TRBJ2-7
CASSLRTAPEQYF
TGTGCCAGCAGTTTAAGGACAGCACCCGAGCAGTACTTC
>-|TRBV28|-|TRBJ2-7
CASSFAGSYEQYF
TGTGCCAGCAGTTTCGCGGGGTCCTACGAGCAGTACTTC